Presented here are 9 T cell receptor beta chains from one specimen sequenced in a study of blood T cell repertoires in COVID-19. Clones were sequenced by immunoSEQ multiplex PCR, and TCRdb holds only the in-frame ones, with some missing. The table lists 270,000 or so clones, about nine tenths of them singletons. Sequences were obtained from peripheral blood. All receptors come from a woman aged 40-49 years who had recovered from COVID-19.

V usage is TRBV9 and J usage is TRBJ2-7, with 7 bases identical to TRBD2. Germline lookup yields CDR1 SGDLS and CDR2 YYNGEE. V gave up 0 bases and J gave up 6 bases; unmatched junction bases: 15. The length of the CDR3 is 17 residues. Written as DNA, the CDR3 is TGTGCCAGCAGCGTAGGGTTGTTGGGCGGGAGTAGTGGCGAGCAGTACTTC. It translates to CASSVGLLGGSSGEQYF.

The gene calls are TRBV11-3 and TRBJ2-1; D is perhaps TRBD2 (5 bases). Deletions cut 5 bases from V and 6 bases from J, with 14 bases between. CDR3 length: 14 residues. CDR1 is SGHNT, CDR2 YENEEA, per germline. In DNA, the CDR3 is TGTGCCAGCAGCCAGGACTCCTACCCCAATGAGCAGTTCTTC. Translated, it gives CASSQDSYPNEQFF.

This sequence joins TRBV20-1 and TRBJ1-1, with D possibly being TRBD1 (6 bases). From germline, CDR1 is DFQATT and CDR2 SNEGSKA (reference sequence). CDR3 length: 13 amino acids. Trimming took 3 bases from V and 2 from J, leaving 10 bases between them. The CDR3 spells CSASTDRNTEAFF. In nucleotides, the CDR3 is TGCAGTGCTAGTACGGACAGAAACACTGAAGCTTTCTTT.

The chain uses TRBV6-5 and TRBJ1-1; TRBD1 agrees at 8 bases. This CDR3 is built from 15 residues. Germline lookup yields CDR1 MNHEY and CDR2 SVGAGI. V was pared by 6 bases and J by 4 bases, with 10 bases of the junction left unmatched. This CDR3 reads CASSPLQGGTTEAFF. DNA for the CDR3: TGTGCCAGCAGCCCCCTACAGGGGGGTACCACTGAAGCTTTCTTT.

This sequence joins TRBV18 and TRBJ2-5, with TRBD2 identical over 11 bases. CDR3 length: 15 amino acids. V shed 4 bases and J 7 bases; nucleotides not matched to a gene: 8. CDR1 and CDR2 from the germline V gene are KGHSH and LQKENI. The CDR3 protein is CASSLQTSGTGTQYF. The CDR3 DNA is TGTGCCAGCTCACTGCAGACTAGCGGGACCGGGACCCAGTACTTC.

The rearrangement joins TRBV14 to TRBJ2-7, with a possible D match to TRBD1 (5 bases). The V end was cut by 5 bases, the J end by 3 bases, with 11 bases between. CDR3 length: 13 residues. Germline CDR1 and CDR2: SGHDN and FVKESK. The CDR3, as DNA: TGTGCCAGCAGCTTGACAGATATCTACGAGCAGTACTTC. It specifies CASSLTDIYEQYF.

V and J are TRBV7-9 and TRBJ2-7, with D possibly TRBD2 on 5 matching bases. CDR3 length equals 14 residues. V shed 5 bases and J shed 3 bases, with 14 bases lying between them. CDR1 SEHNR and CDR2 FQNEAQ come from the germline V gene (reference sequence). CDR3 bases: TGTGCCAGCAGCCGAGACGAGGGTCGCTACGAGCAGTACTTC. It specifies CASSRDEGRYEQYF. Complete variable domain (other parts from reference TRBV7-9 and TRBJ2-7): DTGVSQNPRHKITKRGQNVTFRCDPISEHNRLYWYRQTLGQGPEFLTYFQNEAQLEKSRLLSDRFSAERPKGSFSTLEIQRTEQGDSAMYLCASSRDEGRYEQYFGPGTRLTVT.

The V call is TRBV28, the J call TRBJ1-2, with unresolved D. V dropped 3 bases and J dropped 1 base, with 9 bases sitting between them. The CDR3 length is 14 residues. Germline V gene lookup returns CDR1 MDHEN and CDR2 SYDVKM. CDR3 coding DNA: TGTGCCAGCAGTTTGGCACAGATTAACTATGGCTACACCTTC. This encodes CASSLAQINYGYTF.

The rearrangement joins TRBV3-1 (or the pseudogene TRBV3-2) to TRBJ1-1, with 10 bases matching TRBD1. The CDR3 totals 13 residues. Germline loops: CDR1 LGHDT, CDR2 YNNKEL (reference sequence). Germline trimming cut 8 bases from V and 5 bases from J; bases unmatched to any gene: 5. The CDR3 spells CASVRDRGTEAFF. The CDR3 coding sequence is TGTGCCAGCGTACGGGACAGGGGTACTGAAGCTTTCTTT.